This TCR beta chain originates from a study of vaccination and CD4 T cells after COVID-19. Looking at the study overall: Median time from COVID diagnosis to post-COVID sampling was over 85 days (35 to 161). A median of around 73 days (range 14 to 241) separated dose two from the taking of post-vaccine samples. Study-wide points: Researchers report that a median approximately 90% of reactive clones in convalescent patients surfaced only post-vaccination.

Sequence data for DNA of cultured CD4+ T cells were generated by the Oncomine TCR Beta short-read assay. From the PCR reads, TCRdb called clonotypes with MiXCR, one entry per CDR3 protein. The repertoire consists of about 15,000 distinct CDR3 sequences, with 50% to 55% occurring once and the leading ten covering about an eighth. Noted treatment: approximately nine-day PBMC culture with coronavirus spike peptide pools or control peptides (ViraFEST assay). Per well, 1.5 million to 2.5 million PBMCs were cultured in the presence of about 9.2 IU/ml IL-2 and about 9.6 ug/ml peptide pools. Remarks on this clonotype: Its antigen is not known.

Germline V CDR1 and CDR2: MNHEY, SMNVEV (reference sequence). With 5 bases clipped from V and 1 base from J, the junction kept 5 bases outside the gene matches. This CDR3 spans 15 amino acids. The TCR sequence derives from a human donor who had recovered from COVID-19. The J gene is TRBJ2-7, the V gene TRBV27, with 10 bases aligning to TRBD1. The sequencing sample was made of CD4+ T cells from blood, cultured in vitro. The CDR3 loop reads CASSPRTGGSYEQYF. The CDR3 region has the DNA TGTGCCAGCAGTCCGAGGACAGGGGGTTCCTACGAGCAGTACTTC.